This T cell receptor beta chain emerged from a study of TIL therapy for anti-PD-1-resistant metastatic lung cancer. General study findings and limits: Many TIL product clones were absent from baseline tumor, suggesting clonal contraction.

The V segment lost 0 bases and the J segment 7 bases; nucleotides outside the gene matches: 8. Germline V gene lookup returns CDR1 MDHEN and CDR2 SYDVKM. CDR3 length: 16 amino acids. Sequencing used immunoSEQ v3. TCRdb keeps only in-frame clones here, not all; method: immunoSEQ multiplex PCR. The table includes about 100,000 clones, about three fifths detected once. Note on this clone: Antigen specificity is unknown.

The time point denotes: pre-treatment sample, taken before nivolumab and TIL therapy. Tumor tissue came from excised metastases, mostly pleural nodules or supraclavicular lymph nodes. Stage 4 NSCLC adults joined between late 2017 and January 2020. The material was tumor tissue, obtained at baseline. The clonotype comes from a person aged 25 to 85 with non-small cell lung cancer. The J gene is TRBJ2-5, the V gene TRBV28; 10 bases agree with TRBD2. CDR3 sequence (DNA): TGTGCCAGCAGTTTATGGACTAGCGGGCTCTCTGGGACCCAGTACTTC. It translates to CASSLWTSGLSGTQYF. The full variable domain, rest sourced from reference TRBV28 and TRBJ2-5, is DVKVTQSSRYLVKRTGEKVFLECVQDMDHENMFWYRQDPGLGLRLIYFSYDVKMKEKGDIPEGYSVSREKKERFSLILESASTNQTSMYLCASSLWTSGLSGTQYFGPGTRLLVL.